Listed below are T cell receptor beta chains from one sample, sequenced in a study of Ad26.COV2.S vaccination and SARS-CoV-2 variants. Sequenced by immunoSEQ multiplex PCR; TCRdb stores in-frame clones only, minus some. Altogether about 680,000 clones are present, more than 70% being singletons, with the ten largest covering roughly 1.5%. This specimen was peripheral blood, taken in a trial of Ad26.COV2.S vaccine versus placebo. Receptors were obtained from a person aged 18-65 years who received the Ad26.COV2.S COVID-19 vaccine or a placebo. CDR3s include the opening cysteine and the closing phenylalanine or tryptophan. The D gene is left open where the match is weak. Expanded clones get a size class; other rows say once, few or many, or leave the size out.

j_call	d_call	clone_size	v_call	cdr3_aa	cdr3_nt
TRBJ2-5	NA	NA	TRBV7-2	CASSLSGRGTQETQYF	TGTGCCAGCAGCTTAAGCGGCAGGGGAACCCAAGAGACCCAGTACTTC
TRBJ2-3	TRBD2	NA	TRBV5-4	CASSSGTSGPRGTDTQYF	TGTGCCAGCAGTTCCGGGACTAGCGGGCCCCGGGGCACAGATACGCAGTATTTT
TRBJ2-5	TRBD2	NA	TRBV7-9	CASSLGGGAQYF	TGTGCCAGCAGCTTAGGTGGGGGGGCCCAGTACTTC
TRBJ2-7	TRBD2	NA	TRBV23-1	CAGSGPSEVAGAYEQYF	TGCGCCGGCAGTGGGCCATCCGAAGTCGCGGGGGCCTACGAGCAGTACTTC
TRBJ2-1	NA	NA	TRBV6-1	CASSYSGYNEQFF	TGTGCCAGCAGTTATTCTGGTTACAATGAGCAGTTCTTC
TRBJ2-1	NA	NA	TRBV2	CASVIGYEQFF	TGTGCCAGCGTTATAGGCTATGAGCAGTTCTTC
TRBJ2-5	TRBD2	NA	TRBV2	CASTGDSGGSETQYF	TGTGCCAGCACCGGGGATAGCGGGGGCTCAGAGACCCAGTACTTC
TRBJ1-2	TRBD1	NA	TRBV7-2	CASSFGQGVHGYTF	TGTGCCAGCAGCTTTGGACAGGGGGTCCATGGCTACACCTTC
TRBJ1-2	TRBD1	NA	TRBV4-2	CASSQGDSWVGGYTF	TGTGCCAGCAGCCAAGGGGACAGTTGGGTAGGGGGCTACACCTTC
TRBJ1-1	TRBD1	NA	TRBV5-5	CASSLDGTGGERAFF	TGTGCCAGCAGCTTGGACGGGACAGGGGGAGAGAGGGCTTTCTTT
TRBJ2-5	TRBD1	NA	TRBV3-1/TRBV3-2	CASSQDRGTGTQYF	TGTGCCAGCAGCCAAGATCGTGGGACAGGGACCCAGTACTTC
TRBJ1-3	TRBD1	once	TRBV6-5	CASSYTGQPGNTIYF	TGTGCCAGCAGTTACACGGGACAGCCTGGAAACACCATATATTTT
TRBJ2-6	TRBD1	NA	TRBV10-3	CAISGQGNSGANVLTF	TGTGCCATCAGTGGACAGGGGAACTCTGGGGCCAACGTCCTGACTTTC
TRBJ2-1	TRBD2	NA	TRBV4-2	CASSRPGLAVYNEQFF	TGTGCCAGCAGCCGACCGGGACTAGCGGTTTACAATGAGCAGTTCTTC
TRBJ2-7	NA	once	TRBV21-1	CASSKGLKPGQGFYEQYF	TGTGCCAGCAGCAAAGGACTTAAGCCGGGACAGGGGTTTTACGAGCAGTACTTC
TRBJ2-1	TRBD2	NA	TRBV5-4	CAGTSGTYNEQFF	TGTGCCGGAACTAGCGGGACCTACAATGAGCAGTTCTTC
TRBJ1-3	NA	NA	TRBV30	CAWSVSGGNTIYF	TGTGCCTGGAGTGTCTCAGGGGGAAACACCATATATTTT
TRBJ1-5	NA	NA	TRBV19	CASSIQVGSQPQHF	TGTGCCAGTAGTATACAGGTTGGGAGTCAGCCCCAGCATTTT
TRBJ2-1	TRBD1	NA	TRBV11-2	CASSLGQGAYNEQFF	TGTGCCAGCAGCCTTGGACAGGGGGCCTACAATGAGCAGTTCTTC
TRBJ2-2	TRBD2	NA	TRBV4-1	CASSQDQGGGNTGELFF	TGCGCCAGCAGCCAAGATCAGGGCGGGGGGAACACCGGGGAGCTGTTTTTT
TRBJ1-4	NA	NA	TRBV4-2	CASSQGGARESSRGGEKLFF	TGTGCCAGCAGCCAAGGAGGTGCCAGGGAATCTTCCCGGGGGGGGGAAAAACTGTTTTTT
TRBJ1-1	NA	NA	TRBV7-2	CASSLQEARAFF	TGTGCCAGCAGCCTACAGGAGGCGAGGGCTTTCTTT
TRBJ2-7	TRBD2	NA	TRBV27	CASSLWTSGTYEQYF	TGTGCCAGCAGTTTATGGACTAGCGGGACCTACGAGCAGTACTTC
TRBJ2-2	TRBD1	NA	TRBV30	CASHTGTGDTGELFF	TGTGCCAGCCACACCGGGACAGGCGACACCGGGGAGCTGTTTTTT